This T cell receptor (beta chain) was observed in a study of CD4 T cells in relation to SARS-CoV-2 and coronaviruses. Study as a whole: Convalescent patients had median age 38.5 years, range roughly 20 to 80.

Concerning this clone: Its specificity is unknown.

Findings of the study overall: Roughly three fifths of donors had memory CD4+ clonotypes crossrecognizing SARS-CoV-2 and common cold coronavirus spike.

CD4 enrichment then naive enrichment separated naive from memory CD4+ cells. The J segment lost 4 bases and the V segment lost 5 bases, leaving 0 bases of the junction unmatched. Looked up from germline, CDR1 is SGHTA and CDR2 is FQGNSA. This CDR3 comprises 12 residues. Sequenced by immunoSEQ multiplex PCR; TCRdb stores in-frame clones only, minus some. This sample has approximately 50,000 clones; about 92% occur once, and the top ten carry about 0.4%. V gene TRBV7-2 combines with J gene TRBJ2-3; 7 nucleotides match TRBD1. The receptor's source is an adult with COVID-19. The sequencing input was naive CD4+ T cells from PBMCs. Subset reported: naive CD4+ T cells isolated by negative enrichment. CDR3 protein: CASSGTADTQYF. In DNA form, the CDR3 reads TGTGCCAGCAGCGGGACAGCAGATACGCAGTATTTT.